Listed here is a single T cell receptor beta chain. No cognate antigen has been identified for it. Base qualities are not provided; no much larger clone lies one nucleotide away. The CDR3 measures 15 amino acids from cysteine to phenylalanine. The entry retains the CDR3 DNA only, 45 bases that are in frame from base 1. CDR1 is given as MGHRA and CDR2 as YSYEKL, both from the germline V gene. Trimming takes 0 bases off V and 13 bases off J; junction bases not matched to a gene: 9. This specimen comes from a study of OX40 agonist ivuxolimab in advanced cancers. With respect to the entire study: The costimulatory receptor OX40 (CD134) was targeted by ivuxolimab, a fully human IgG2 agonistic monoclonal antibody. Intravenous ivuxolimab was administered to patients every 2 weeks at six dose levels: 0.01, 0.1, 0.3, 1.5, 3 and 10 mg/kg. Among the 50 to 55 dose-escalation patients, roughly 20 had hepatocellular carcinoma, around 15 melanoma, 9 renal cell carcinoma and 9 head and neck cancer. In the dose-escalation cohort, 82.7% of patients were male, and the mean age was approximately 64 years, with a range of roughly 20 to 85. Prior anti-PD-1, anti-PD-L1 or anti-CTLA-4 therapy was permitted, and checkpoint inhibitors had been received by roughly 42% of dose-escalation patients. Three dose-escalation patients achieved partial responses, one with hepatocellular carcinoma and two with cutaneous melanoma. Peripheral TCRbeta sequencing was intended to test whether TCR sequence diversity was altered and clonal T-cell expansion was caused by ivuxolimab. The paper covers the monotherapy dose-escalation part of the phase I ivuxolimab trial, which included N of about 50 patients. On the study overall, not on this receptor specifically: On average, CD8+ T cells showed more expanded clones than CD4+ T cells after ivuxolimab. The antigen specificity of the clonally expanded peripheral T cells was not determined. In the 0.1-3.0 mg/kg groups, partial responders were among the patients with the lowest normalized peripheral clonal expansion, particularly in CD8+ T cells. Low levels of normalized T-cell clonal expansion were also seen in some patients who did not respond. At doses of 0.1 to 3.0 mg/kg, clonal expansion of both CD4+ and CD8+ T cells in blood was seen between baseline and week 6.

To sequence the TCRbeta CDR3 region, genomic DNA was isolated from the sorted cells. TCRbeta CDR3 regions were sequenced using the immunoSEQ Assay. What TCRdb holds here is the immuneACCESS table cut down to in-frame rearrangements. Part of the clones is not present; checked against another copy, under half of the missing clones reflect an unresolved V gene, and the others are unexplained. Here the sample has around 66,000 clones; around 80% occur a single time. Jointly, the top ten make up less than 7.5% of the sample. Patients with autoimmune disease history or receiving systemic immunosuppression were excluded from the trial. Peripheral blood for TCR sequencing was drawn from every dose cohort at baseline, at cycle 4 day 1 and at cycle 7 day 1. Samples came from an open-label, multicenter, first-in-human phase I dose-escalation trial of ivuxolimab. Adults with locally advanced or metastatic melanoma, renal cell, hepatocellular, or head and neck squamous cell carcinoma were enrolled in the trial. Before TCR sequencing, CD4+ T cells and CD8+ T cells from peripheral blood were sorted into separate populations.

The sample here was CD4+ or CD8+ T cells sorted from blood, taken in a trial of the OX40 agonist ivuxolimab. The rearranged segments are TRBV4-1 and TRBJ1-6; 7 central nucleotides agree with TRBD1. The sequence came from an adult with an advanced solid tumor such as melanoma, head and neck, liver or kidney cancer. This receptor carries the CDR3 CASSQDVTGTMPLHF. The DNA is as follows: TGCGCCAGCAGCCAAGATGTGACAGGGACAATGCCCCTCCACTTT.